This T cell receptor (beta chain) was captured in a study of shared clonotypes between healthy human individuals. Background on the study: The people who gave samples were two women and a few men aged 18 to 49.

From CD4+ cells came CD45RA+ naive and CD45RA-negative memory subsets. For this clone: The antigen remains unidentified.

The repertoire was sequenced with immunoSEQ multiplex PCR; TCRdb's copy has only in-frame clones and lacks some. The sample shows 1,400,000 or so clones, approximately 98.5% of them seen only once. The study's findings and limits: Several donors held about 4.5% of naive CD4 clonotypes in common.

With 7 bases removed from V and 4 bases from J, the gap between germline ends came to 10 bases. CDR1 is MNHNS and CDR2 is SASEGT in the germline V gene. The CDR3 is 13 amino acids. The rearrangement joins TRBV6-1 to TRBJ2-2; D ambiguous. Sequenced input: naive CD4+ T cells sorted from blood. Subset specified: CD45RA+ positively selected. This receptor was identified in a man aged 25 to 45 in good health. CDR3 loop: CASTPRVTGELFF. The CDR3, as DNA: TGTGCCAGCACGCCCCGGGTCACCGGGGAGCTGTTTTTT.